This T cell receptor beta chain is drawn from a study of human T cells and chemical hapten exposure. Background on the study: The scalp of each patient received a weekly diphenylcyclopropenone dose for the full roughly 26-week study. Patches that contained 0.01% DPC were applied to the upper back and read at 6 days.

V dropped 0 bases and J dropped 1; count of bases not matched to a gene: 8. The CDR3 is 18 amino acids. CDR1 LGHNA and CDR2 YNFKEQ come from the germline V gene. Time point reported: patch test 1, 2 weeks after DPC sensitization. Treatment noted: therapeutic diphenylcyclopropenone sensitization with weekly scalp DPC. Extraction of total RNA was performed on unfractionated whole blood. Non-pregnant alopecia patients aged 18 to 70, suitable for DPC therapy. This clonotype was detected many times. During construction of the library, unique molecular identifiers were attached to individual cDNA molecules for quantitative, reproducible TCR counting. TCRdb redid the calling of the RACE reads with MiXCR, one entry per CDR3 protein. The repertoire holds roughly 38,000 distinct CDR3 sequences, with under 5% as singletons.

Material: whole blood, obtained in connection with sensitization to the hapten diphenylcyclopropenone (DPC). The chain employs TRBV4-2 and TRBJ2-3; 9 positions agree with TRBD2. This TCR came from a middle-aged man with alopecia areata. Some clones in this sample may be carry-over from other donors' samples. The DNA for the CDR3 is TGTGCCAGCAGCCAAGATCTTTTAGCGGGAGTCGGCACAGATACGCAGTATTTT. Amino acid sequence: CASSQDLLAGVGTDTQYF.